This TCR beta chain emerged from a study of blood T cell repertoires in COVID-19. Study-level background: In each case, the material was cDNA or gDNA derived from T cells, B-cell-depleted T cells, or PBMCs.

The germline gives CDR1 SEHNR, CDR2 FQNEAQ (reference sequence). With V trimmed by 5 bases and J by 1 base, 9 bases remained unmatched. This CDR3 is 16 amino acids long. Authors' processing steps: Quantification of nucleated cells was approximated via reference gene primer amplification. Generated by immunoSEQ multiplex PCR, the TCRdb table keeps only in-frame clones and is missing some. That table supplies the V and J calls and clone size; D and trimming were determined from the DNA. The sample comprises approximately 180,000 clones, around nine tenths of which are singletons, and under 15% rests with the top ten. Enrollment of patients from Seattle took place during active infection, with longitudinal follow-up.

Sequenced material: peripheral blood. The J gene is TRBJ1-2, the V gene TRBV7-9; 8 bases agree with TRBD1. The TCR originated in a woman between 65 and 79 years old with COVID-19, enrolled during active disease. The CDR3 DNA follows: TGTGCCAGCAGCGGAGACACAGGGGGAAATAACTATGGCTACACCTTC. Translated: CASSGDTGGNNYGYTF.